These T cell receptor beta chains were read from a single sample in a study of identical twins. TCRdb redid the calling of the 5' RACE reads with MiXCR, one entry per CDR3 protein. The sample lists about 220,000 distinct CDR3 sequences, 5% to 7% occurring once. These data also formed part of another study, on T cells expressing NK-cell markers.

The sequencing input was CD8+ T cells sorted from blood. The receptor set was obtained from a young woman in good health. Both conserved end residues are part of each CDR3.

v_gene	j_gene	CDR3aa
TRBV5-1	TRBJ1-1	CASSLAVSPANPAGAFF
TRBV6-1	TRBJ1-2	CASSEVPGRGTNGYTF
TRBV6-1	TRBJ2-7	CASIGLNYEQYF
TRBV27	TRBJ2-1	CALRRGHEQFF
TRBV9	TRBJ2-1	CASSAGVPGNEQFF
TRBV21-1	TRBJ2-1	CASRRALGNEQFF
TRBV27	TRBJ2-7	CASTWGYEQYF
TRBV11-2	TRBJ2-1	CASSLTLGEQFF
TRBV12-3/TRBV12-4	TRBJ1-1	CASSSLFEAFF
TRBV20-1	TRBJ2-7	CSAIELGGGHQQYF
TRBV6-1	TRBJ1-1	CASSPPEALERTFF
TRBV19	TRBJ2-7	CASSPLEGAKYPHEQYF
TRBV3-1	TRBJ2-7	CASSQDLAGGGGSYEQYF
TRBV10-3	TRBJ2-3	CAISESTTTDTQYF
TRBV12-3/TRBV12-4	TRBJ2-2	CASGLSGTGELFF
TRBV4-2	TRBJ2-6	CASSQGQGTGANVLTF
TRBV29-1	TRBJ2-1	CSVDDRGYNEQFF
TRBV27	TRBJ1-6	CASSPLGFLNSPLHF
TRBV5-6	TRBJ1-1	CAISPGHPGAEAFF